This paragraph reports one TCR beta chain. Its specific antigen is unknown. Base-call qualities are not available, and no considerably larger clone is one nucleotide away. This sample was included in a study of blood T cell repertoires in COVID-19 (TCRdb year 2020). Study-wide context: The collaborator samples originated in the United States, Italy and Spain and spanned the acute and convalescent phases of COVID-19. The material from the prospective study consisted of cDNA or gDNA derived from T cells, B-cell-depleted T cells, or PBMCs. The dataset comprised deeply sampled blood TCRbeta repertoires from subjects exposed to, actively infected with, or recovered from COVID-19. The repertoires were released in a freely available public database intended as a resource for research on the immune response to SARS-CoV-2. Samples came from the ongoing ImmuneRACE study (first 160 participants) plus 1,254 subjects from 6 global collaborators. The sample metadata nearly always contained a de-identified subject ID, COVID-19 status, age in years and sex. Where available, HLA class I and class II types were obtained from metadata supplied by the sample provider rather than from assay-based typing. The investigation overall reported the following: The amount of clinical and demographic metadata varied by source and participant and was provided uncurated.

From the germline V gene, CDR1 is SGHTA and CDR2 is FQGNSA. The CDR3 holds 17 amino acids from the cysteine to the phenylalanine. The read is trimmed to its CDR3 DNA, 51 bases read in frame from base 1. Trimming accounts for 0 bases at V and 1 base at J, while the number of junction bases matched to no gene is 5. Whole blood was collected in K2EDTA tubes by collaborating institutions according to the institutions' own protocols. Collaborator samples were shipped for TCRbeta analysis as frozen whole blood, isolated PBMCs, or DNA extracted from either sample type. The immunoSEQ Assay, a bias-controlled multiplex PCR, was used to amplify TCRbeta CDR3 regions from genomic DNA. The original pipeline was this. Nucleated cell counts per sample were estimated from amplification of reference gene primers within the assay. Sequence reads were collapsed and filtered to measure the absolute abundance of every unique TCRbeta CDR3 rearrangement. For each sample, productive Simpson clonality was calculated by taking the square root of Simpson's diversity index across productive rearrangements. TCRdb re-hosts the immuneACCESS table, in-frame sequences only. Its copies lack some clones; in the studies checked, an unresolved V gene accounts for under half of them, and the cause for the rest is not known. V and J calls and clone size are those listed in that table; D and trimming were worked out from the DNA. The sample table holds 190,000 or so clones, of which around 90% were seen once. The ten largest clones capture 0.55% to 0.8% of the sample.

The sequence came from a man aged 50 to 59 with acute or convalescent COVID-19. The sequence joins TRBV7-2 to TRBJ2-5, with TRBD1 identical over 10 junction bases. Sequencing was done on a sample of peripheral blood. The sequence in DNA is TGTGCCAGCAGCTTAGCGCCGAGACAGGGGGCCCAAGAGACCCAGTACTTC. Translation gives CASSLAPRQGAQETQYF.